The 13 T cell receptor beta chains reported below all come from one sample, sequenced in a study of shared clonotypes between healthy human individuals. The assay was immunoSEQ multiplex PCR, and TCRdb's table has in-frame clones only and misses some. This table holds about 1.1 million clones, about 80% found once. The sample taken for sequencing was memory CD4+ T cells from PBMCs. The subset was: CD45RA-negative fraction. Source of these receptors: a young man in good health. Some clones in this sample may be carry-over from other donors' samples.

The chain combines TRBV7-2 with TRBJ2-7, with 9 positions matching TRBD1. This CDR3 contains 14 residues. The germline gives CDR1 SGHTA, CDR2 FQGNSA. Trimming removed 5 bases from V and 3 bases from J; junction bases left unmatched: 5. The CDR3 nucleotides are TGTGCCAGCAGCACGGGACAGGGACACTACGAGCAGTACTTC. This translates into CASSTGQGHYEQYF.

The rearrangement uses TRBV6-5 and TRBJ2-7; D unresolved. The CDR3 is 13 amino acids. Trimming cost V 6 bases and J 2 bases, with 11 bases left between them. Germline-derived CDR1 and CDR2 are MNHEY and SVGAGI. CDR3 protein: CASRSQSPYEQYF. CDR3 coding DNA: TGTGCCAGCAGATCACAGAGCCCCTACGAGCAGTACTTC.

V and J are TRBV9 and TRBJ2-5, with D tentatively TRBD2 (6 bases). Trimming pared 0 bases from V and 3 bases from J, leaving 9 bases between. This CDR3 region has 14 residues. Germline CDR1 reads SGDLS; CDR2 reads YYNGEE. The CDR3 region has the DNA TGTGCCAGCAGCGTAGGGGGACTGAAAGAGACCCAGTACTTC. It codes for CASSVGGLKETQYF. Looking up the rest from reference TRBV9 and TRBJ2-5 gives the full variable domain: DSGVTQTPKHLITATGQRVTLRCSPRSGDLSVYWYQQSLDQGLQFLIQYYNGEERAKGNILERFSAQQFPDLHSELNLSSLELGDSALYFCASSVGGLKETQYFGPGTRLLVL.

This clone came up a few times. J is TRBJ2-7 and V is TRBV7-6; 12 bases map to TRBD2. CDR3 length equals 15 residues. V lost 1 base and J lost 7; bases outside the gene matches: 5. Germline-derived CDR1 and CDR2 are SGHVS and FNYEAQ. The CDR3 DNA follows: TGTGCCAGCAGCTTAGGGACTAGCGGGGTCGGGGAGCAGTACTTC. Translating it yields CASSLGTSGVGEQYF.

The chain couples TRBV30 to TRBJ1-5, with TRBD1 as a possible D gene (6 bases). The CDR3 contains 13 residues. V lost 1 base and J lost 7, with 11 bases in between. Germline V gene data show CDR1 as GTSNPN and CDR2 as SVGIG (reference sequence). CDR3 DNA sequence: TGTGCCTGGAGTGCCCGGACAGAACAGCCCCAGCATTTT. Translated: CAWSARTEQPQHF. Combining the CDR3 with reference TRBV30 and TRBJ1-5 gives the whole variable domain SQTIHQWPATLVQPVGSPLSLECTVEGTSNPNLYWYRQAAGRGLQLLFYSVGIGQISSEVPQNLSASRPQDRQFILSSKKLLLSDSGFYLCAWSARTEQPQHFGDGTRLSIL.

The genes are TRBV4-2 and TRBJ2-2; D is unclear. Germline CDR1 and CDR2: LGHNA and YNFKEQ. V dropped 2 bases and J dropped 7 bases, with 8 bases sitting between them. The CDR3 has 13 amino acids. DNA of the CDR3: TGTGCCAGCAGCCAACAACGGAACGGGGAGCTGTTTTTT. As protein: CASSQQRNGELFF.

V and J are TRBV7-3 and TRBJ2-5; the D gene is possibly TRBD1 (6 bases). V was cut by 5 bases and J by 4 bases, with 11 bases left in between. The CDR3 spans 13 residues. Germline CDR1 is SGHTA and CDR2 is FQGTGA. The CDR3 region is CASSRSGAETQYF. DNA of the CDR3: TGTGCCAGCAGCCGTTCAGGGGCAGAGACCCAGTACTTC.

This clone has just one count. The rearrangement links TRBV19 to TRBJ1-1; D ambiguous. The germline V and J ends were trimmed by 5 bases and 3 bases, with 19 bases remaining between them. The CDR3 runs to 16 residues. Germline V gene lookup returns CDR1 LNHDA and CDR2 SQIVND (reference sequence). In DNA, the CDR3 is TGTGCCAGTAGTCCCATCGGAGGGCCTAGGGACACTGAAGCTTTCTTT. Protein: CASSPIGGPRDTEAFF.

V is TRBV27 and J is TRBJ2-1, with 10 bases matching TRBD2. The V gene's germline CDR1 is MNHEY and CDR2 SMNVEV (reference sequence). The CDR3 has 16 residues. V dropped 5 bases and J dropped 5; count of bases not matched to a gene: 9. CDR3 in amino acids: CASSPGGSGGHNEQFF. CDR3 DNA: TGTGCCAGCAGTCCCGGGGGTAGCGGGGGGCACAATGAGCAGTTCTTC.

This clone was observed a single time. This chain joins TRBV5-1 and TRBJ2-3, with 11 bases matching TRBD1. The V and J ends lost 3 bases and 5 bases, in that order; junction bases with no gene match: 2. Germline V lookup: CDR1 SGHRS, CDR2 YFSETQ. This CDR3 region has 14 residues. The CDR3 nucleotides are TGCGCCAGCAGCTCCGGGACAGGGGGAGATACGCAGTATTTT. It encodes CASSSGTGGDTQYF.

The CDR3 sequence is CASTRGLETFHEQYF. CDR3 DNA sequence: TGTGCCAGCACGCGTGGGCTAGAAACCTTCCACGAGCAGTACTTC. The rearrangement joins TRBV5-4 to TRBJ2-7; D call uncertain. Germline V lookup: CDR1 SGHNT, CDR2 YYREEE (reference sequence). This CDR3 is 15 amino acids long. V shed 6 bases and J shed 5 bases, with 21 bases lying between them.

The gene calls are TRBV4-3 and TRBJ1-6; tentatively, D is TRBD1 (5 bases). V was pared by 0 bases and J by 10 bases, with 22 bases between. The CDR3 extends over 18 amino acids. The germline CDR1 and CDR2 sequences are LGHNA and YSLEER. CDR3 sequence reads: CASSQDILDSGTWSPLHF. The CDR3 region has the DNA TGCGCCAGCAGCCAAGATATACTAGACAGCGGGACCTGGTCACCCCTCCACTTT.

V gene TRBV10-3 combines with J gene TRBJ1-2, with D perhaps TRBD1 (5 bases). CDR3 length equals 14 residues. V was trimmed by 6 bases and J by 6 bases, leaving 17 bases between them. Germline CDR1 and CDR2: ENHRY and SYGVKD. The CDR3 nucleotides read TGTGCCATCAGGGACATGGAATGGTTTGATGGCTACACCTTC. Its translation: CAIRDMEWFDGYTF.